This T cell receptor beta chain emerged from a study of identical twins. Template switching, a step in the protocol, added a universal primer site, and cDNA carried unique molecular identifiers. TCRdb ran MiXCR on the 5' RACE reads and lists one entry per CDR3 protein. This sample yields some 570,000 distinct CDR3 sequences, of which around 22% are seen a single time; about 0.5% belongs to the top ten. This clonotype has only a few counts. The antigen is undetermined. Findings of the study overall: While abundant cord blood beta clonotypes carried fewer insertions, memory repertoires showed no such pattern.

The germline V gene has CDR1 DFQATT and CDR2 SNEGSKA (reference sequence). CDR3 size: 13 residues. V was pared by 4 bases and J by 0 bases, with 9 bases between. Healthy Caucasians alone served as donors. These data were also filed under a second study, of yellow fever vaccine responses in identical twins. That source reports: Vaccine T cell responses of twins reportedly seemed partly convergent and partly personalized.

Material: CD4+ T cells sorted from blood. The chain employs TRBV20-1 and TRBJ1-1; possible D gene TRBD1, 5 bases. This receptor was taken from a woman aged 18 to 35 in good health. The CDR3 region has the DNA TGCAGTGCTAAAGGGGACCTGAACACTGAAGCTTTCTTT. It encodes CSAKGDLNTEAFF.